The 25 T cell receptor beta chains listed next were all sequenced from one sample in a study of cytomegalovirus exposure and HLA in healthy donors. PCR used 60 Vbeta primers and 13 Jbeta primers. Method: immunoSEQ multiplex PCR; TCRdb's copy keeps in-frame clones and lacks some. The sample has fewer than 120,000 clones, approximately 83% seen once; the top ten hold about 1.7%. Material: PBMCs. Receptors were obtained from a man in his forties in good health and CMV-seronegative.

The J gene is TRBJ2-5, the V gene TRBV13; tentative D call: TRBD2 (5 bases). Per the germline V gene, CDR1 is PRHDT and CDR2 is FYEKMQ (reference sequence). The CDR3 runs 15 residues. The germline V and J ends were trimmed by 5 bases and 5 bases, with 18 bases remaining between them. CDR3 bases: TGTGCCAGCAGCCCTACTACCGGACTGGGGGAGACCCAGTACTTC. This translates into CASSPTTGLGETQYF.

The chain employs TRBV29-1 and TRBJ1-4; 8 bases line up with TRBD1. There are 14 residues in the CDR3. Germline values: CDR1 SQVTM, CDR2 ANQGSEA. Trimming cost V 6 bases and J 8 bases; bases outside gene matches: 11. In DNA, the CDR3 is TGCAGCGTCTTCCCCGGGACAGGAGGGGAAAAACTGTTTTTT. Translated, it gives CSVFPGTGGEKLFF. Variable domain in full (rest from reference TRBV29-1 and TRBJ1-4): SAVISQKPSRDICQRGTSLTIQCQVDSQVTMMFWYRQQPGQSLTLIATANQGSEATYESGFVIDKFPISRPNLTFSTLTVSNMSPEDSSIYLCSVFPGTGGEKLFFGSGTQLSVL.

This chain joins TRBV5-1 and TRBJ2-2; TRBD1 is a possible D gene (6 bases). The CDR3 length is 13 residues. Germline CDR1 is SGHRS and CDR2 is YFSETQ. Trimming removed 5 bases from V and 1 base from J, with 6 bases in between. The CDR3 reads CASRDRNTGELFF. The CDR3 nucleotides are TGCGCCAGCAGGGACAGGAACACCGGGGAGCTGTTTTTT.

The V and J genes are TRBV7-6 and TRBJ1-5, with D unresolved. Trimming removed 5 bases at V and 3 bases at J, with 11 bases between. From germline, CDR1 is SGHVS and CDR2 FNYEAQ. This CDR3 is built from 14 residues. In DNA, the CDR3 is TGTGCCAGCAGCCCTGGAGCGGACAATCAGCCCCAGCATTTT. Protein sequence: CASSPGADNQPQHF.

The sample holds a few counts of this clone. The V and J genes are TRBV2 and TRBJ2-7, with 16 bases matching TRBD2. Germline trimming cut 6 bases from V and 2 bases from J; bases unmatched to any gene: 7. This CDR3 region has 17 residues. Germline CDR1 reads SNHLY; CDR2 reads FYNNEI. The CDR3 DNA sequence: TGTGCCAGCAGGAAGGGGACTAGCGGGGGGGCCGCCTACGAGCAGTACTTC. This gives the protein CASRKGTSGGAAYEQYF.

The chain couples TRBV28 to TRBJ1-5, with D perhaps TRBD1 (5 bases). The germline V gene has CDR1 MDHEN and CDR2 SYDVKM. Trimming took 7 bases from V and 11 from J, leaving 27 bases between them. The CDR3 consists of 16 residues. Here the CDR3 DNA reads TGTGCCAGCATACACTTGGGGGGGACTTCCCTAGGGACCCAGCATTTT. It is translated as CASIHLGGTSLGTQHF.

In nucleotides, the CDR3 is TGTGCCACCAGCAGAGGGTCTACGACCGGGGAGCTGTTTTTT. As protein: CATSRGSTTGELFF. The rearrangement links TRBV15 to TRBJ2-2, with D unresolved. The CDR3 totals 14 residues. CDR1 and CDR2 (germline): LNHNV, YYDKDF (reference sequence). The germline V and J ends were trimmed by 1 base and 5 bases, with 8 bases remaining between them.

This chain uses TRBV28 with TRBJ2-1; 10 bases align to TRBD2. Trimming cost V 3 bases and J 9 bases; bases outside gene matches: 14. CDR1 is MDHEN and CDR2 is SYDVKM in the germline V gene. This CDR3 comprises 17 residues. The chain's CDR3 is CASSLSVGLAGVSEQFF. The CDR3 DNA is TGTGCCAGCAGTTTGTCTGTCGGGCTAGCGGGGGTCAGTGAGCAGTTCTTC.

The CDR3 region has the DNA TGTGCCAGCAGCCCTTCGACCTTCAGGGGCTCCTACGAGCAGTACTTC. Residues: CASSPSTFRGSYEQYF. The chain recombines TRBV14 with TRBJ2-7, with TRBD1 as a possible D gene (6 bases). Trimming stripped 4 bases from V and 0 bases from J, with 16 bases between. The CDR3 is 16 amino acids. Germline V CDR1 and CDR2: SGHDN, FVKESK.

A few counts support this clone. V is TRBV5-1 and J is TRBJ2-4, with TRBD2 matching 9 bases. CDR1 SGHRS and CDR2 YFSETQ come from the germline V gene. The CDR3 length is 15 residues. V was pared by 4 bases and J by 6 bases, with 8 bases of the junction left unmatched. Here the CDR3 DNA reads TGCGCCAGCAGCAACAGCGGGGGGTGGGGAAACATTCAGTACTTC. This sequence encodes CASSNSGGWGNIQYF.

The CDR3 loop is CASKTGQGDYGYTF. CDR3 nucleotides: TGTGCCAGCAAAACTGGACAGGGTGACTATGGCTACACCTTC. This chain connects TRBV27 to TRBJ1-2, with 8 bases lining up with TRBD1. Losses at the gene ends were 7 bases for V and 3 bases for J; bases not matched to a gene: 7. The CDR3 is 14 amino acids. Germline values: CDR1 MNHEY, CDR2 SMNVEV (reference sequence).

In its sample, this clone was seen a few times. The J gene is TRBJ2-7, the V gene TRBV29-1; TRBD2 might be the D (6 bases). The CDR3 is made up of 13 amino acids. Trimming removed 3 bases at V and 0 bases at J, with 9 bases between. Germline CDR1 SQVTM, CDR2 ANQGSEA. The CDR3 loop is CSVDSGDSYEQYF. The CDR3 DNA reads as TGCAGCGTTGATAGCGGAGACTCCTACGAGCAGTACTTC.

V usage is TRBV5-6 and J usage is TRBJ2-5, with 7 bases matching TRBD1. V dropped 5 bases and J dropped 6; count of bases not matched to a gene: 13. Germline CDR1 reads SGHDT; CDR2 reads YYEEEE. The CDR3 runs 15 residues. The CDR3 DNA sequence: TGTGCCAGCAGAAGACAGGGAATCCCCAGGAAGACCCAGTACTTC. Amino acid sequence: CASRRQGIPRKTQYF.

CDR3 protein: CASSQTTDATNEKLFF. CDR3 DNA sequence: TGTGCCAGCAGCCAGACGACAGATGCAACTAATGAAAAACTGTTTTTT. The rearrangement uses TRBV4-2 and TRBJ1-4; TRBD1 is a possible D gene (5 bases). CDR1 is LGHNA, CDR2 YNFKEQ, per germline. The CDR3 loop spans 16 amino acids. V lost 3 bases to trimming and J lost 0 bases, with 11 bases between them.

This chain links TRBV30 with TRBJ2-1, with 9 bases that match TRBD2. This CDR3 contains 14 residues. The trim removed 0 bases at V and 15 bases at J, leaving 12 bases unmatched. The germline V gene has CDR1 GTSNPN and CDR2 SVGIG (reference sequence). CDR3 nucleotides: TGTGCCTGGAGTGTACTGGTTAGCGGGGGCCGGGTGTTCTTC. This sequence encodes CAWSVLVSGGRVFF.

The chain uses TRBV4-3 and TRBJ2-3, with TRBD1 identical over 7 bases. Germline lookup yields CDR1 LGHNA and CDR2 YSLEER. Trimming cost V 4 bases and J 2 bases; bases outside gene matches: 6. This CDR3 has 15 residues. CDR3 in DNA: TGCGCCAGCAGCCCCGGGACAGCTTACACAGATACGCAGTATTTT. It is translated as CASSPGTAYTDTQYF.

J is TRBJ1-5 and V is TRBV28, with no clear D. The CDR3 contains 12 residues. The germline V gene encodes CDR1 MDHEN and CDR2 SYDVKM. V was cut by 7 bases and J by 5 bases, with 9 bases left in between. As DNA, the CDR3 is TGTGCCAGCACCGTGGAGGATCAGCCCCAGCATTTT. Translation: CASTVEDQPQHF.

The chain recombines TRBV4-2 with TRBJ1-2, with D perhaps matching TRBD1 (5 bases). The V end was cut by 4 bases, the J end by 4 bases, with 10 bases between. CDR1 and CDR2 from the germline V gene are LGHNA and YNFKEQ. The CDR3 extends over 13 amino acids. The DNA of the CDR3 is TGTGCCAGCAGCCGGGGACTGAGCTATGGCTACACCTTC. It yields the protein CASSRGLSYGYTF.

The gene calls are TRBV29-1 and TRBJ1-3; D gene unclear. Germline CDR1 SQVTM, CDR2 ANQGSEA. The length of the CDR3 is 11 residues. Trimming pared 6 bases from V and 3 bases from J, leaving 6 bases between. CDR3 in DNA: TGCAGCGTGGACTATGGAAACACCATATATTTT. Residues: CSVDYGNTIYF.

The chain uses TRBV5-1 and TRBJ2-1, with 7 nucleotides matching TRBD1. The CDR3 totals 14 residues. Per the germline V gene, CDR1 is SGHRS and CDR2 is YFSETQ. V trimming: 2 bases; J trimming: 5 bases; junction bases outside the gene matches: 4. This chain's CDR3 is CASSLQGSNNEQFF. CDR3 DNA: TGCGCCAGCAGCTTACAGGGGAGCAACAATGAGCAGTTCTTC.

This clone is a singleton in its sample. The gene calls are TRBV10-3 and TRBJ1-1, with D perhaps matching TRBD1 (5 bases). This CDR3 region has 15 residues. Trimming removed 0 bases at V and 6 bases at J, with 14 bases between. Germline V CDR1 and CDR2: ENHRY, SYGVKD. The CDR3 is CAISESVQGRAEAFF. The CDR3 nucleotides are TGTGCCATCAGTGAGTCGGTGCAGGGAAGGGCTGAAGCTTTCTTT.

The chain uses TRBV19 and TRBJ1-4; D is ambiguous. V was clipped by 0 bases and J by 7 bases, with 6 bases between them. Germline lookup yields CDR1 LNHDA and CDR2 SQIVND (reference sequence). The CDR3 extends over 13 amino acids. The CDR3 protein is CASSIDFGEKLFF. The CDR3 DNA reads TGTGCCAGTAGTATAGATTTCGGTGAAAAACTGTTTTTT. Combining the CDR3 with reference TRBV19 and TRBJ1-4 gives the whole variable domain DGGITQSPKYLFRKEGQNVTLSCEQNLNHDAMYWYRQDPGQGLRLIYYSQIVNDFQKGDIAEGYSVSREKKESFPLTVTSAQKNPTAFYLCASSIDFGEKLFFGSGTQLSVL.

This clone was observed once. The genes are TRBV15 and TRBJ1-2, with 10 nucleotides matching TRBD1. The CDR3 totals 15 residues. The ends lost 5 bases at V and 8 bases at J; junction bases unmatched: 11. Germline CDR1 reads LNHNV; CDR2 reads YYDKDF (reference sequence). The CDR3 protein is CATSGRDRGLGGYTF. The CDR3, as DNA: TGTGCCACCAGCGGCCGGGACAGGGGTCTTGGCGGCTACACCTTC.

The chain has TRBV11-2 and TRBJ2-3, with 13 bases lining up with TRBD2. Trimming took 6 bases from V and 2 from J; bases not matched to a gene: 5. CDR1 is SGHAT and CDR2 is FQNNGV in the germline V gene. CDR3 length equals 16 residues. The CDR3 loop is CASRLAGGIFTDTQYF. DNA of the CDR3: TGTGCCAGCAGACTAGCGGGGGGGATCTTCACAGATACGCAGTATTTT. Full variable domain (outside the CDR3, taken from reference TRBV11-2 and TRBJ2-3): EAGVAQSPRYKIIEKRQSVAFWCNPISGHATLYWYQQILGQGPKLLIQFQNNGVVDDSQLPKDRFSAERLKGVDSTLKIQPAKLEDSAVYLCASRLAGGIFTDTQYFGPGTRLTVL.

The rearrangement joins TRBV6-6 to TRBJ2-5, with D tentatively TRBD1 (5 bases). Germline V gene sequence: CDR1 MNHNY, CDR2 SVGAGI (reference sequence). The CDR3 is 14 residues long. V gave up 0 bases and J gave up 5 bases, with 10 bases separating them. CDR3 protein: CASSYSGQVETQYF. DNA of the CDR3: TGTGCCAGCAGTTACTCGGGGCAGGTGGAGACCCAGTACTTC.